This T cell receptor beta chain was found in a study of blood T cell repertoires in COVID-19. Across the study: Material from acute and convalescent COVID-19 was sourced from the United States, Italy and Spain.

CDR1 and CDR2 (germline): SGHNT, YYREEE (reference sequence). CDR3 length: 16 residues. The V end was cut by 3 bases, the J end by 1 base, with 15 bases between. Methods used by the authors: Reference gene primers were amplified, and this amplification served to estimate nucleated cell counts. The table came from immunoSEQ multiplex PCR; TCRdb's copy has only in-frame clones and leaves some out. V, J and clone size derive from that table, while D and trimming were established from the DNA sequence. The sample carries about 130,000 clones, about 80% recorded once. This chain uses TRBV5-4 with TRBJ2-3, with D maybe TRBD2 (6 bases). The sample was PBMCs or T cells enriched from blood (not recorded which). The receptor was isolated from a man aged 40-50 years with acute COVID-19. In DNA, the CDR3 is TGTGCCAGCAGCTCGGGGAGGTCTAGCCGCACAGATACGCAGTATTTT. Amino acid sequence: CASSSGRSSRTDTQYF.